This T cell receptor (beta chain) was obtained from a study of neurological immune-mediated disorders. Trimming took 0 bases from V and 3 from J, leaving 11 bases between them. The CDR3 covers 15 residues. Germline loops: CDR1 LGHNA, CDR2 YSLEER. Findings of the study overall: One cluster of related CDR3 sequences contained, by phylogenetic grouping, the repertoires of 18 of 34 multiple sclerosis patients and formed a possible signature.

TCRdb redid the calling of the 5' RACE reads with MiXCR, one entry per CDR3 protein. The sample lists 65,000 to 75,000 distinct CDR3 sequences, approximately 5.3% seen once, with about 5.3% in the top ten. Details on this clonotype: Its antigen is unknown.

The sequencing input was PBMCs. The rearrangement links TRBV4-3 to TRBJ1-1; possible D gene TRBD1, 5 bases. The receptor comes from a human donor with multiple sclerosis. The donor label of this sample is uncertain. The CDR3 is CASSQDKGMDTEAFF. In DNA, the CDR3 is TGCGCCAGCAGCCAAGATAAGGGGATGGACACTGAAGCTTTCTTT.